This T cell receptor beta chain was identified during a study of blood T cells in healthy people across ages. A J-beta primer mix and a sample-barcoded 5' primer were used in a second PCR of roughly 6 to 12 cycles. Each TCR beta cDNA got a 12-nucleotide random molecular identifier. Via MiXCR, TCRdb re-called the 5' RACE reads, giving one row per CDR3 protein. The sample has around 750,000 distinct CDR3 sequences; 53% are singletons. Each sample yielded at least 6 million isolated PBMCs. CDR1 ENHRY and CDR2 SYGVKD come from the germline V gene. With 0 bases removed from V and 2 bases from J, the gap between germline ends came to 8 bases. The CDR3 contains 14 residues.

Sequencing input: blood. The clonotype originates from a man older than 75 in good health. This sequence joins TRBV10-3 and TRBJ2-7; D gene uncertain. CDR3 sequence (DNA): TGTGCCATCAGTGAGTCGCTGGGGACCTACGAGCAGTACTTC. It specifies CAISESLGTYEQYF.